Listed below are T cell receptor beta chains from one sample, sequenced in a study of T cell changes during pregnancy in multiple sclerosis. The method was immunoSEQ multiplex PCR; TCRdb's version includes in-frame clones alone and lacks a portion of them. The sample lists about 27,000 clones, 88% occurring once. Specimen: CD8+ T cells from peripheral blood mononuclear cells, collected in the second trimester of pregnancy. The receptors shown here come from a female donor with multiple sclerosis, enrolled in a pregnancy study. The CDR3 runs from the conserved cysteine through the conserved F or W. The D gene is left open where the match is weak. The size of a clone is reported for some rows only, either as once, few or many, or as a class for expanded clones.

NA	TRBV30	TRBJ2-3	TRBD2	14	TGTGCCTGGAGTTCGGGGGGGGAAGCAGATACGCAGTATTTT	CAWSSGGEADTQYF
NA	TRBV11-2	TRBJ2-7	TRBD1	16	TGTGCCAGCAGCTTAGGGGCCGGGACAGGGTTCGGCGAGCAGTACTTC	CASSLGAGTGFGEQYF
NA	TRBV5-4	TRBJ2-7	NA	13	TGTGCCAGCAGCCAAGGGGAAACGAACGAGCAGTACTTC	CASSQGETNEQYF
once	TRBV30	TRBJ2-1	NA	11	TGTGCCTGGAGTGTTCGACAAAAGCAGTTCTTC	CAWSVRQKQFF
NA	TRBV4-3	TRBJ2-1	NA	15	TGCGCCAGCAGCCAAGTCATCAACAGATACAATGAGCAGTTCTTC	CASSQVINRYNEQFF
NA	TRBV18	TRBJ1-3	NA	11	TGTGCCAGCTCAGTCCAGACGGGCATATATTTT	CASSVQTGIYF
NA	TRBV11-3	TRBJ2-5	TRBD1	15	TGTGCCAGCAGCCTTGGGACAGGATTACAAGAGACCCAGTACTTC	CASSLGTGLQETQYF
NA	TRBV23-1	TRBJ1-2	TRBD1	14	TGCGCCAGCAGTTCCGGGACAGGACCCTATGGCTACACCTTC	CASSSGTGPYGYTF
once	TRBV21-1	TRBJ1-5	NA	18	TGTGCCAGTTCGTCCCCCGGGACAGCGCAATATAGCAATCAGCCCCAGCATTTT	CASSSPGTAQYSNQPQHF
NA	TRBV18	TRBJ2-2	NA	13	TGTGCCAGCTCACCCCGGTTTGTCGGGGAGCTGTTTTTT	CASSPRFVGELFF
NA	TRBV5-4	TRBJ2-1	TRBD1	15	TGTGCCAGCAGCACACCGGGACAGGGGGACAATGAGCAGTTCTTC	CASSTPGQGDNEQFF
NA	TRBV27	TRBJ2-1	NA	16	TGTGCCAGCAGTCCGCTTAGCAGTGTCGGACAGCAGGGGCAGTTCTTC	CASSPLSSVGQQGQFF
NA	TRBV5-1	TRBJ2-3	NA	16	TGCGCCAGCAGCCACCTTACCGGGGGGCTCACAGATACGCAGTATTTT	CASSHLTGGLTDTQYF
NA	TRBV13	TRBJ2-5	NA	11	TGTGCCAGCAGCGGTCGGGAGACCCAGTACTTC	CASSGRETQYF
NA	TRBV5-1	TRBJ2-1	TRBD2	15	TGCGCCAGCAGCTGGATGGCTAGCGGGGGTAATAGGCAGTTCTTC	CASSWMASGGNRQFF
NA	TRBV30	TRBJ1-1	NA	13	TGTGCCTGGGAGGGTACTGGGGGGACTGAAGCTTTCTTT	CAWEGTGGTEAFF
NA	TRBV29-1	TRBJ1-1	TRBD1	12	TGCAGCGTCCGGGACAGGGGCGTTTGGGCTTTCTTT	CSVRDRGVWAFF
NA	TRBV10-3	TRBJ1-2	TRBD1	13	TGTGCCATCAGTGAGCCCGGGACAGGGGGCTACACCTTC	CAISEPGTGGYTF
NA	TRBV27	TRBJ2-7	NA	13	TGTGCCAGCAGTTTATCAAGGGGCATCGAGCAGTACTTC	CASSLSRGIEQYF
NA	TRBV7-9	TRBJ2-7	NA	14	TGTGCCAGCAGCCCTGGGTCAGGAAACTACGAGCAGTACTTC	CASSPGSGNYEQYF
NA	TRBV30	TRBJ1-1	TRBD1	15	TGTGCCTGGAGTGGCTCGGGACAGAGAAGGGCTGAAGCTTTCTTT	CAWSGSGQRRAEAFF
NA	TRBV28	TRBJ2-7	NA	14	TGTGCCAGCTGGGGGCTCCAACGAGCCTACGAGCAGTACTTC	CASWGLQRAYEQYF
NA	TRBV27	TRBJ1-5	NA	15	TGTGCCAGCAGTCCAGGAGGGGGGGCAGGTCAGCCCCAGCATTTT	CASSPGGGAGQPQHF
NA	TRBV7-9	TRBJ2-3	TRBD2	15	TGTGCCAGCAGCTTACTAGCGGGGGGCACAGATACGCAGTATTTT	CASSLLAGGTDTQYF
NA	TRBV14	TRBJ1-2	TRBD1	15	TGTGCCAGCAGCCTTAGACAGGGGGCGATCTATGGCTACACCTTC	CASSLRQGAIYGYTF
NA	TRBV4-1	TRBJ1-2	NA	14	TGCGCCAGCAGCCAAGCGGCAGGGAACACTGGCTACACCTTC	CASSQAAGNTGYTF
NA	TRBV10-2	TRBJ1-1	TRBD1	16	TGCGCCAGCAGTGAGCCCACAGGGGGAGGGTGGACTGAAGCTTTCTTT	CASSEPTGGGWTEAFF
NA	TRBV9	TRBJ1-3	TRBD1	16	TGTGCCAGCAGCGTGGGGCAGGGGGGACCTGGAAACACCATATATTTT	CASSVGQGGPGNTIYF
NA	TRBV19	TRBJ2-1	TRBD1	16	TGTGCCAGTAGTATAGATCAAGGGACAGGCGCCAATGAGCAGTTCTTC	CASSIDQGTGANEQFF
NA	TRBV9	TRBJ2-1	NA	16	TGTGCCAGCAGCGTAACGGGGAGCGGGTACTACAATGAGCAGTTCTTC	CASSVTGSGYYNEQFF